The next 22 T cell receptor beta chains were all read from a single sample in a study of PD-1 blockade in classical Hodgkin lymphoma. Libraries were prepared by immunoSEQ multiplex PCR; TCRdb keeps only in-frame clonotypes and omits some of them. Of some 13,000 clones listed, about 86% are singletons. Indicated time point: cycle 4 day 1 (C4D1), after 6 weeks of nivolumab. Brentuximab vedotin exposure varied among the patients, all of whom had relapsed after autologous stem cell transplantation. Isolation of CD4+ T cells from thawed PBMCs was performed by magnetic negative selection. Material: CD4+ T cells from blood, obtained before the fourth cycle of nivolumab. Source of these receptors: a human donor with classical Hodgkin lymphoma.

The gene calls are TRBV5-1 and TRBJ2-5; 8 bases fit TRBD1. V gave up 4 bases and J gave up 3 bases; unmatched junction bases: 11. Germline V CDR1 and CDR2: SGHRS, YFSETQ. The CDR3 spans 16 residues. The DNA of the CDR3 is TGCGCCAGCAGCCGCATGTTTTTGACAGGGGAAGAGACCCAGTACTTC. Encoded protein: CASSRMFLTGEETQYF.

For this clone: The junction shows a germline mismatch at one end, possibly a read error. The chain links TRBV14 to TRBJ1-4; D is unclear. CDR1 SGHDN and CDR2 FVKESK come from the germline V gene. The CDR3 totals 9 residues. This CDR3 is CASSQQSYF. In DNA, the CDR3 is TGTGCCAGCAGCCAACAGTCCTATTTT. The full variable domain, its missing parts supplied by reference TRBV14 and TRBJ1-4, is EAGVTQFPSHSVIEKGQTVTLRCDPISGHDNLYWYRRVMGKEIKFLLHFVKESKQDESGMPNNRFLAERTGGTYSTLKVQPAELEDSGVYFCASSQQSYFGSGTQLSVL.

This clone was observed a handful of times. V is TRBV2 and J is TRBJ1-6; TRBD1 aligns across 8 bases. The junction had 2 bases not matched to a gene; V was cut back by 0 bases and J by 7 bases. Germline CDR1 is SNHLY and CDR2 is FYNNEI. The CDR3 is 15 amino acids. The CDR3 reads CASSEASGGNSPLHF. CDR3 nucleotide sequence: TGTGCCAGCAGTGAAGCCTCAGGGGGCAATTCACCCCTCCACTTT.

This chain links TRBV6-5 with TRBJ2-7, with D hard to call. The V gene lost 7 bases and the J gene lost 1 base, with 8 bases spanning the gap. This CDR3 contains 12 residues. Germline-derived CDR1 and CDR2 are MNHEY and SVGAGI. In nucleotides, the CDR3 is TGTGCCAGCACCAGTACTTCCTACGAGCAGTACTTC. This codes for CASTSTSYEQYF.

The chain employs TRBV6-5 and TRBJ2-7; either TRBD1 or TRBD2 may supply D (5 bases each). This CDR3 has 15 amino acids. CDR1 is MNHEY and CDR2 is SVGAGI in the germline V gene. Trimming cost V 10 bases and J 3 bases, with 22 bases left between them. CDR3 DNA: TGTGCCACAGGGACCGGGACGGCTATTCTCTACGAGCAGTACTTC. The encoded protein is CATGTGTAILYEQYF.

The chain joins TRBV7-6 to TRBJ1-3; perhaps TRBD1 as D (6 bases). Germline loops: CDR1 SGHVS, CDR2 FNYEAQ. The CDR3 length is 14 residues. Trimming removed 7 bases at V and 0 bases at J, with 10 bases between. The CDR3 loop reads CASKDSLSGNTIYF. CDR3 nucleotide sequence: TGTGCCAGCAAGGACAGCCTCTCTGGAAACACCATATATTTT.

The chain employs TRBV15 and TRBJ2-3; 11 bases align to TRBD2. The V gene's germline CDR1 is LNHNV and CDR2 YYDKDF (reference sequence). The CDR3 is 16 residues long. J was trimmed by 4 bases and V by 1 base; bases with no gene match: 4. The CDR3 nucleotides are TGTGCCACCAGCAGAGGGAATAGCGGGGGGGCAGATACGCAGTATTTT. Amino acids: CATSRGNSGGADTQYF. Full variable domain (rest looked up from reference TRBV15 and TRBJ2-3): DAMVIQNPRYQVTQFGKPVTLSCSQTLNHNVMYWYQQKSSQAPKLLFHYYDKDFNNEADTPDNFQSRRPNTSFCFLDIRSPGLGDTAMYLCATSRGNSGGADTQYFGPGTRLTVL.

This clone was seen a handful of times. The chain recombines TRBV10-3 with TRBJ1-3; no firm D call. The V gene lost 0 bases and the J gene lost 0 bases, with 6 bases spanning the gap. The CDR3 covers 15 residues. Germline CDR1 reads ENHRY; CDR2 reads SYGVKD. CDR3: CAISESEISGNTIYF. Here the CDR3 DNA reads TGTGCCATCAGTGAGTCGGAGATCTCTGGAAACACCATATATTTT.

This clone came up a few times. This chain uses TRBV19 with TRBJ2-7; the match to TRBD2 covers 7 bases. CDR3 length equals 17 residues. Losses at the gene ends were 3 bases for V and 0 bases for J; bases not matched to a gene: 11. CDR1 is LNHDA and CDR2 is SQIVND in the germline V gene (reference sequence). CDR3 sequence (DNA): TGTGCCAGTAGTATGCCCAGGCGGGGGACCTCCTCCTACGAGCAGTACTTC. Translating it yields CASSMPRRGTSSYEQYF.

The CDR3 sequence is CASSYGRGNTEAFF. In nucleotides, the CDR3 is TGTGCCAGCAGTTACGGACGGGGGAACACTGAAGCTTTCTTT. J is TRBJ1-1 and V is TRBV6-6; D not resolved. Germline V gives CDR1 MNHNY, CDR2 SVGAGI (reference sequence). The CDR3 runs 14 residues. V was pared by 2 bases and J by 1 base, with 8 bases between.

This chain links TRBV7-2 with TRBJ2-3, with D possibly being TRBD1 (6 bases). Germline CDR1 and CDR2: SGHTA and FQGNSA. CDR3 length equals 15 residues. V was trimmed by 5 bases and J by 1 base, leaving 13 bases between them. In nucleotides, the CDR3 is TGTGCCAGCAGCCCCCTGGGGGCCGGCACAGATACGCAGTATTTT. Its translation: CASSPLGAGTDTQYF.

The chain combines TRBV30 with TRBJ2-7, with D possibly being TRBD2 (6 bases). Germline CDR1 and CDR2: GTSNPN and SVGIG (reference sequence). V was cut by 2 bases and J by 2 bases, with 13 bases left in between. This CDR3 is built from 14 residues. CDR3 sequence: CAWSRASETYEQYF. CDR3 nucleotides: TGTGCCTGGAGTAGGGCTAGCGAGACCTACGAGCAGTACTTC. The full variable domain, completed using reference TRBV30 and TRBJ2-7, is SQTIHQWPATLVQPVGSPLSLECTVEGTSNPNLYWYRQAAGRGLQLLFYSVGIGQISSEVPQNLSASRPQDRQFILSSKKLLLSDSGFYLCAWSRASETYEQYFGPGTRLTVT.

This sequence joins TRBV7-9 and TRBJ2-3; D not resolved. Germline CDR1 reads SEHNR; CDR2 reads FQNEAQ (reference sequence). The CDR3 runs to 12 residues. V dropped 5 bases and J dropped 5 bases, with 8 bases sitting between them. The CDR3 region is CASSPKGDTQYF. CDR3 bases: TGTGCCAGCAGCCCAAAGGGAGATACGCAGTATTTT. The complete variable domain, with remaining parts taken from reference TRBV7-9 and TRBJ2-3, reads DTGVSQNPRHKITKRGQNVTFRCDPISEHNRLYWYRQTLGQGPEFLTYFQNEAQLEKSRLLSDRFSAERPKGSFSTLEIQRTEQGDSAMYLCASSPKGDTQYFGPGTRLTVL.

This clone was seen a single time. In nucleotides, the CDR3 is TGTGCCAGCAGCCCTCCGGGACTTCAAGAGACCCAGTACTTC. Encoded protein: CASSPPGLQETQYF. V and J are TRBV9 and TRBJ2-5; D perhaps matches TRBD2 (6 bases). The CDR3 has 14 residues. CDR1 is SGDLS, CDR2 YYNGEE, per germline. V was clipped by 4 bases and J by 2 bases, with 12 bases between them.

The chain employs TRBV25-1 and TRBJ1-3; D gene uncertain. CDR3 length: 14 residues. Trimming stripped 5 bases from V and 0 bases from J, with 8 bases between. From germline, CDR1 is MGHDK and CDR2 SYGVNS. The DNA for the CDR3 is TGTGCCAGCAGTCGGCAGGACTCTGGAAACACCATATATTTT. It yields the protein CASSRQDSGNTIYF.

The chain uses TRBV28 and TRBJ1-3; 7 nucleotides align to TRBD1. CDR3 length: 18 residues. The germline gives CDR1 MDHEN, CDR2 SYDVKM. The J segment lost 6 bases and the V segment lost 6 bases, leaving 20 bases of the junction unmatched. The CDR3 DNA reads TGTGCCAGCAGCCCGACAGGGAAGCCAAGTACCCGCATAAACACCATATATTTT. Translating gives CASSPTGKPSTRINTIYF.

The genes are TRBV19 and TRBJ1-5, with D possibly TRBD1 on 6 matching bases. V was shortened by 5 bases and J by 0 bases, with 14 bases between the two germline ends. The CDR3 has 16 amino acids. CDR1 LNHDA and CDR2 SQIVND come from the germline V gene (reference sequence). CDR3 sequence reads: CASSFGGANSNQPQHF. The CDR3 DNA is TGTGCCAGTAGTTTCGGGGGGGCGAATAGCAATCAGCCCCAGCATTTT.

This chain joins TRBV30 and TRBJ1-5; D remains unclear. V lost 2 bases and J 4 bases, leaving 9 bases between the germline ends. Germline lookup yields CDR1 GTSNPN and CDR2 SVGIG (reference sequence). The CDR3 spans 13 residues. This chain's CDR3 is CAWSSSANQPQHF. CDR3 sequence (DNA): TGTGCCTGGAGTTCGTCAGCTAATCAGCCCCAGCATTTT.

This clone was seen a handful of times. The genes are TRBV5-5 and TRBJ1-5; TRBD1 aligns across 7 bases. Germline assignment: CDR1 SGHKS and CDR2 YYEKEE (reference sequence). The CDR3 extends over 15 amino acids. V dropped 0 bases and J dropped 4; count of bases not matched to a gene: 4. CDR3 residues: CASSLDRGRNQPQHF. The CDR3 bases are TGTGCCAGCAGCTTGGACAGGGGTAGGAATCAGCCCCAGCATTTT. Full variable domain (rest looked up from reference TRBV5-5 and TRBJ1-5): DAGVTQSPTHLIKTRGQQVTLRCSPISGHKSVSWYQQVLGQGPQFIFQYYEKEERGRGNFPDRFSARQFPNYSSELNVNALLLGDSALYLCASSLDRGRNQPQHFGDGTRLSIL.

The rearrangement joins TRBV28 to TRBJ1-5; D may be TRBD1 (5 bases). The CDR3 totals 15 residues. V lost 3 bases to trimming and J lost 9 bases, with 18 bases between them. Germline V gene data show CDR1 as MDHEN and CDR2 as SYDVKM. The CDR3 DNA reads TGTGCCAGCAGTTTCTTTAGACCGGGACGGTTGCCCCAGCATTTT. It translates to CASSFFRPGRLPQHF.

This clone has only one observation. V usage is TRBV4-3 and J usage is TRBJ1-2, with unresolved D. The ends were cut back, 4 bases at V and 4 bases at J, with 10 bases in the middle. CDR1 and CDR2 (germline): LGHNA, YSLEER. The CDR3 has 13 amino acids. In DNA, the CDR3 is TGCGCCAGCAGCCTCCCTGAGGGCTATGGCTACACCTTC. It specifies CASSLPEGYGYTF.

This rearrangement joins TRBV7-2 to TRBJ2-3, with 8 bases lining up with TRBD2. The CDR3 runs 17 residues. Germline CDR1 reads SGHTA; CDR2 reads FQGNSA. V lost 0 bases to trimming and J lost 2 bases; unmatched junction nucleotides: 7. The CDR3 protein is CASSLARGSGATDTQYF. CDR3 bases: TGTGCCAGCAGCTTAGCGCGGGGTAGCGGGGCCACAGATACGCAGTATTTT.